This TCR beta chain was sequenced in a study of CD8 T cells in Susac syndrome. RNA, at about 0.45 to 1 ug, was reverse transcribed with random hexamers. With immunoSEQ multiplex PCR, TCR beta CDR3 was amplified across 54 Vbeta and 13 Jbeta. Via MiXCR, TCRdb re-called the immunoSEQ multiplex PCR reads, giving one row per CDR3 protein. The table lists approximately 200,000 distinct CDR3 sequences, roughly 96% of them singletons, with 0.093% in the top ten. This CDR3 comprises 16 residues. V trimming: 0 bases; J trimming: 7 bases; junction bases outside the gene matches: 6. CDR1 is LGHNT, CDR2 FRNRAP, per germline.

This sequence joins TRBV12-5 and TRBJ2-1, with 10 bases lining up with TRBD1. Sequenced material: CD4+ T cells from PBMCs. This receptor was identified in a human donor with multiple sclerosis. CDR3 coding DNA: TGTGCTAGTGGTTTGGTACTTGGGACAGGGGTAAATGAGCAGTTCTTC. Protein sequence: CASGLVLGTGVNEQFF.